This T cell receptor (beta chain) was captured in a study of T cell changes during pregnancy in multiple sclerosis. Clones were read by immunoSEQ multiplex PCR, and TCRdb kept only the in-frame ones, dropping some. The table lists about 89,000 clones, around 94% of them singletons. This clone appeared a single time. The receptor comes from a female donor with multiple sclerosis, enrolled in a pregnancy study. Sample: peripheral blood, taken in the third trimester of pregnancy.

The CDR3 bases are TGCGCCAGCAGCAAGGGGTCGGCCTACGAGCAGTACTTC. Protein sequence: CASSKGSAYEQYF. V usage is TRBV5-1 and J usage is TRBJ2-7; D may be TRBD1 (5 bases). The CDR3 is 13 residues long. The ends were cut back, 4 bases at V and 2 bases at J, with 10 bases in the middle. Germline-derived CDR1 and CDR2 are SGHRS and YFSETQ.